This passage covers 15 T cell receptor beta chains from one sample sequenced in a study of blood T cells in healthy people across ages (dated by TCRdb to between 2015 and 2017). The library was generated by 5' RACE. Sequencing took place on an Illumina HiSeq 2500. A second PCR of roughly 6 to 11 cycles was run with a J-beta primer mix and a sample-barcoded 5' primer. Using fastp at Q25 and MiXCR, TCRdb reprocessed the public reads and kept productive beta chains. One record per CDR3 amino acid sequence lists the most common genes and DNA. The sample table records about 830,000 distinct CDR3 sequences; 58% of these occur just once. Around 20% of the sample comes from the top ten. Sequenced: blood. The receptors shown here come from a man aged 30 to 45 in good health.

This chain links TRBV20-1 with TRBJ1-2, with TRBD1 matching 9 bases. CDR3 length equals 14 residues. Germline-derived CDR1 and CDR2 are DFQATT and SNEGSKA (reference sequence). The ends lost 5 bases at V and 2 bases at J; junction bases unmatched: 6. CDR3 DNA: TGCAGTGCTTCTCCCGGGACAGGGAACTATGGCTACACCTTC. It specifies CSASPGTGNYGYTF.

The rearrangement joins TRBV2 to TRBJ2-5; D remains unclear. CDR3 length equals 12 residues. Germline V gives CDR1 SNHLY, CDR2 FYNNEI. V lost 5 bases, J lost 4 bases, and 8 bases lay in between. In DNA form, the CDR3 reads TGTGCCAGCAGTCGCCAAATAGAGACCCAGTACTTC. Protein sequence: CASSRQIETQYF.

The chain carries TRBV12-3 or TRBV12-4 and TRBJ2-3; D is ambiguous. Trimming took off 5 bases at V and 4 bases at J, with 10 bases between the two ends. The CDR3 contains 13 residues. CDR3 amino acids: CASSPSSPDTQYF. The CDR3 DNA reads TGTGCCAGCAGTCCCAGTAGCCCAGATACGCAGTATTTT.

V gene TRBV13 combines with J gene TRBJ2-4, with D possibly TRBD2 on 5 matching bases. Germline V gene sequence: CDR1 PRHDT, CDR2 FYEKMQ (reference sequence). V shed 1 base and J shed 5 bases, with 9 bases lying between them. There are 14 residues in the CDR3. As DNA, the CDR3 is TGTGCCAGCAGCTTAGCGGGGAAGCAAAACATTCAGTACTTC. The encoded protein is CASSLAGKQNIQYF. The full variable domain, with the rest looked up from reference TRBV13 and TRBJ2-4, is AAGVIQSPRHLIKEKRETATLKCYPIPRHDTVYWYQQGPGQDPQFLISFYEKMQSDKGSIPDRFSAQQFSDYHSELNMSSLELGDSALYFCASSLAGKQNIQYFGAGTRLSVL.

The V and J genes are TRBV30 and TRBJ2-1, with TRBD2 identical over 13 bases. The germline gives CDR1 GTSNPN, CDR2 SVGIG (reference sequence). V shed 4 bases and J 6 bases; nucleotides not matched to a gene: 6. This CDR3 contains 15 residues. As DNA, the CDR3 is TGTGCCTGGACGTTCGGACTAGCGGGAGTCAATGAGCAGTTCTTC. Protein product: CAWTFGLAGVNEQFF.

Here the CDR3 reads CATSRDGTSYGYTF. DNA of the CDR3: TGTGCCACCAGCAGAGATGGGACTTCCTATGGCTACACCTTC. The chain couples TRBV15 to TRBJ1-2; D perhaps matches TRBD1 (5 bases). CDR3 length: 14 amino acids. Germline CDR1 and CDR2: LNHNV and YYDKDF (reference sequence). Trimming left V 0 bases short and J 4 bases short, with 9 bases between.

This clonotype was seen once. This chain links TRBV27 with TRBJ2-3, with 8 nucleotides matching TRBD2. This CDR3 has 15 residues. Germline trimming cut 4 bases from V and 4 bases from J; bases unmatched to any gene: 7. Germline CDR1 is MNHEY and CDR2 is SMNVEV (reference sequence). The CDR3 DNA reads TGTGCCAGCAGTTGGGGACTAGGAGGCGCAGATACGCAGTATTTT. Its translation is CASSWGLGGADTQYF.

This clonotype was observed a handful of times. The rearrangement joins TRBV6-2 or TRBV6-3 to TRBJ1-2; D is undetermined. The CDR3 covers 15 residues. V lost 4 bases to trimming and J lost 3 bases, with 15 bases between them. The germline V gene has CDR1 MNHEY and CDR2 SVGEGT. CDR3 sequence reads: CASSSTHGIDYGYTF. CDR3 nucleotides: TGTGCCAGCAGTTCAACCCATGGGATTGACTATGGCTACACCTTC.

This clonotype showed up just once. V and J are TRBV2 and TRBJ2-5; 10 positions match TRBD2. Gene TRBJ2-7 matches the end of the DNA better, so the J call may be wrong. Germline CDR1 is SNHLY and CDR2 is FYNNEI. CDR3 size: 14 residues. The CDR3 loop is CASRDSGRTNEQYF. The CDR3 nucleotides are TGTGCCAGCAGAGATAGCGGGAGGACAAACGAGCAGTACTTC.

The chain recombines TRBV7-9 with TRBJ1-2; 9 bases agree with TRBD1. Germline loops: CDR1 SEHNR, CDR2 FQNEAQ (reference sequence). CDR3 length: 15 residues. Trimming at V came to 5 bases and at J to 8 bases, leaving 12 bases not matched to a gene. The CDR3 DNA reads TGTGCCAGCAGCGCCGGGGACAGGGAGGGGAAGGGCTACACCTTC. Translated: CASSAGDREGKGYTF.

CDR3 nucleotides: TGTGCCAGCAGCGGACAGACAGGGAATCAAAAGACCCAGTACTTC. This codes for CASSGQTGNQKTQYF. The chain has TRBV7-2 and TRBJ2-7; 7 positions match TRBD1. The DNA end favors TRBJ2-5, so the J call may be wrong. Germline V gene sequence: CDR1 SGHTA, CDR2 FQGNSA. There are 15 residues in the CDR3.

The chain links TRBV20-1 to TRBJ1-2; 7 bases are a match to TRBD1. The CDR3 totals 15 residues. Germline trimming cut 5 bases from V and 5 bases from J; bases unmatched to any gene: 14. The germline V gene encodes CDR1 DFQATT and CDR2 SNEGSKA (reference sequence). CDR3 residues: CSAQSGTEILYGYTF. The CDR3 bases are TGCAGTGCTCAGTCCGGGACAGAGATCCTTTATGGCTACACCTTC.

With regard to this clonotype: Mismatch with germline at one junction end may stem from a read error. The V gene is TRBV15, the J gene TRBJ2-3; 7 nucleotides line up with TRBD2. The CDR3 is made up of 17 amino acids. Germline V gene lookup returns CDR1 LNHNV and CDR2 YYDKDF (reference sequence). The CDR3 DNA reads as TGTGCCACCAGCAAGGGATCAGCGGGGAAGAGCACAGATACGCGGTATTTT. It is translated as CATSKGSAGKSTDTRYF.

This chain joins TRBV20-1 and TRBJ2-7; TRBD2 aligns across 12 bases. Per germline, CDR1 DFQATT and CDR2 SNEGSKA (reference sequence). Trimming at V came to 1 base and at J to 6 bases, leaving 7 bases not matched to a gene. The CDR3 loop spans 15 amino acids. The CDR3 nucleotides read TGCAGTGCTAGAGCCCCTAGCGGGAGGGCCCTCGAGCAGTACTTC. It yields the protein CSARAPSGRALEQYF.

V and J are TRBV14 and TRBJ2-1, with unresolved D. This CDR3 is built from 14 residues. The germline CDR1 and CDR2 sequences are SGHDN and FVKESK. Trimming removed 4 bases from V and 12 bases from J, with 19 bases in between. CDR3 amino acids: CASSRSASIPAQFF. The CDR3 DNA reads TGTGCCAGCAGCCGGTCGGCCTCAATACCTGCGCAGTTCTTC.